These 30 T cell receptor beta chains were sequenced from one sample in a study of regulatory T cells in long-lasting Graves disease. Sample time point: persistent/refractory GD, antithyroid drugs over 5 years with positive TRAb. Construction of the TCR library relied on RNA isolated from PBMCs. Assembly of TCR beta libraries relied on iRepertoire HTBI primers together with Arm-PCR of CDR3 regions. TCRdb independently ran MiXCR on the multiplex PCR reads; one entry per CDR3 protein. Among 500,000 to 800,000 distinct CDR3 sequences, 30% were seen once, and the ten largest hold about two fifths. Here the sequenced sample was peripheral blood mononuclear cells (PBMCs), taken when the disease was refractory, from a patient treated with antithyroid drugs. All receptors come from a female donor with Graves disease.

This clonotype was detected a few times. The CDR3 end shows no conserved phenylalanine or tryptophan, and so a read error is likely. This CDR3 is CASSYGLGRGFYGYTL. CDR3 coding DNA: TGTGCCAGCAGTTATGGGTTGGGCAGGGGGTTCTATGGCTACACCCTC. J is TRBJ1-2 and V is TRBV28; TRBD1 agrees at 7 bases. The V and J ends lost 4 bases and 4 bases, in that order; junction bases with no gene match: 12. The germline V gene has CDR1 MDHEN and CDR2 SYDVKM. The CDR3 has 16 residues.

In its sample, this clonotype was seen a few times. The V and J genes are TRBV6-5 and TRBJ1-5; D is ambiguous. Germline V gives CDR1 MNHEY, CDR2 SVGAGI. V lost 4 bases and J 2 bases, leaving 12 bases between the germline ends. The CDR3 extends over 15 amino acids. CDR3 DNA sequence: TGTGCCAGCAGTTTTTCAGTATCGGGCAATCAGCCCCAGCATTTT. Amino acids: CASSFSVSGNQPQHF.

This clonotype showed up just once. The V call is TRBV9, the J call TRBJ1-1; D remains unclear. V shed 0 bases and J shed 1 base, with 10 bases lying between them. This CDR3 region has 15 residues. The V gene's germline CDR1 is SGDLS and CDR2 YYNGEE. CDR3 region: CASSVDAISNTEAFF. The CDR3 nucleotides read TGTGCCAGCAGCGTAGATGCCATTTCGAACACTGAAGCTTTCTTT.

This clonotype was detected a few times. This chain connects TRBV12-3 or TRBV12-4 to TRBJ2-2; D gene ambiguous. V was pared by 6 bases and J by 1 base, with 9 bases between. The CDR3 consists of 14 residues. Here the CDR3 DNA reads TGTGCCAGCAGGTACACAGAGAACACCGGGGAGCTGTTTTTT. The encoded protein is CASRYTENTGELFF.

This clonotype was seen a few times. The CDR3 sequence: CATSRRDPGSYGYTF. The CDR3 coding sequence is TGTGCCACCAGCAGAAGGGACCCAGGGAGCTATGGCTACACCTTC. The genes are TRBV15 and TRBJ1-2, with D perhaps matching TRBD1 (5 bases). Germline V gives CDR1 LNHNV, CDR2 YYDKDF (reference sequence). The CDR3 loop spans 15 amino acids. V was pared by 2 bases and J by 4 bases, with 14 bases between.

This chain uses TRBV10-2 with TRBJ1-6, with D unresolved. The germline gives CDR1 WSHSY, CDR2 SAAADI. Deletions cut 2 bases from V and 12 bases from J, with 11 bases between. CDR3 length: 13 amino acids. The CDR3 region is CASSEGLAVPLHF. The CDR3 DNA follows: TGCGCCAGCAGTGAGGGTCTTGCCGTACCCCTCCACTTT.

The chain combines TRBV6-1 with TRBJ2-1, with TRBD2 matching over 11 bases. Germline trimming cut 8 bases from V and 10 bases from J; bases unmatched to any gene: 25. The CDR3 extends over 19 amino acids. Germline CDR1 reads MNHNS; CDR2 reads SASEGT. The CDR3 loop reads CASLPGLAEARGRWGEQFF. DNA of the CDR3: TGTGCCAGCCTACCGGGACTAGCGGAAGCCCGCGGGAGATGGGGGGAGCAGTTCTTC.

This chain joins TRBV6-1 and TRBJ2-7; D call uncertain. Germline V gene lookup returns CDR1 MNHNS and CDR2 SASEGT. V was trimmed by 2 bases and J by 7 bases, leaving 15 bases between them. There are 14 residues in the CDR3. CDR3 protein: CASSEQRRPSEQYF. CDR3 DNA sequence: TGTGCCAGCAGTGAACAGCGACGCCCCTCGGAGCAGTACTTC.

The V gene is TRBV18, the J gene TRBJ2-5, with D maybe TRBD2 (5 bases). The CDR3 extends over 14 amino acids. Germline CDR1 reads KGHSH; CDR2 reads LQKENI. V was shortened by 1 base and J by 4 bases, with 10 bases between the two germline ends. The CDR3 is CASSPLAGIETQYF. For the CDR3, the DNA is TGTGCCAGCTCACCACTGGCCGGGATAGAGACCCAGTACTTC.

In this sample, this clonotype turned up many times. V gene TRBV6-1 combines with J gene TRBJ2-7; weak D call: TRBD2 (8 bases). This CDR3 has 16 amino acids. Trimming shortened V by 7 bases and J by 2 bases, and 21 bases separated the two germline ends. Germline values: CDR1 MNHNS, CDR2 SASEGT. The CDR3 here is CASTPRTGGGPYEQYF. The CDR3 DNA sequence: TGTGCCAGCACTCCTCGGACAGGCGGGGGGCCCTACGAGCAGTACTTC.

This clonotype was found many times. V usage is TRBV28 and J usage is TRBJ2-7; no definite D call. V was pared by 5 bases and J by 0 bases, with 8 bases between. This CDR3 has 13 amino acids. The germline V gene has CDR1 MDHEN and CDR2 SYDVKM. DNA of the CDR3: TGTGCCAGCAGTGAGGTCAGCTCCTACGAGCAGTACTTC. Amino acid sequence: CASSEVSSYEQYF.

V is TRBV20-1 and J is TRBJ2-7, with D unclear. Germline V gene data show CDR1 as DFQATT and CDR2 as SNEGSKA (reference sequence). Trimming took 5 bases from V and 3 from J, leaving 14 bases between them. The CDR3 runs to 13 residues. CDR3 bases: TGCAGTGCTCCTTTTTACCGGAGCTACGAGCAGTACTTC. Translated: CSAPFYRSYEQYF.

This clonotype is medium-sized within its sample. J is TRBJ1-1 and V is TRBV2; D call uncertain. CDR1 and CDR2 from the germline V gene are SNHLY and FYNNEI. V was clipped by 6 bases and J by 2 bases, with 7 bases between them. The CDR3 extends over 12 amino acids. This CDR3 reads CASSSPNTEAFF. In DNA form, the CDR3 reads TGTGCCAGCAGCTCCCCTAACACTGAAGCTTTCTTT.

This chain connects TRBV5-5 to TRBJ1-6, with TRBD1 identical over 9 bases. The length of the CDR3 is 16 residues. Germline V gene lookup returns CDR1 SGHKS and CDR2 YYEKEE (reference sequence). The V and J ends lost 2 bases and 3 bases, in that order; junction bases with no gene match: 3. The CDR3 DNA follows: TGTGCCAGCAGCTTCCGGGACAGGGACTATAATTCACCCCTCCACTTT. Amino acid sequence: CASSFRDRDYNSPLHF.

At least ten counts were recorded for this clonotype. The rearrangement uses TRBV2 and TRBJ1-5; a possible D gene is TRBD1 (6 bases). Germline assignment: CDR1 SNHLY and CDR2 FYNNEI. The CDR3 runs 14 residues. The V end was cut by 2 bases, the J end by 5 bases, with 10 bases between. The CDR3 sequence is CASSESKGDQPQHF. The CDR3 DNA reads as TGTGCCAGCAGTGAATCTAAGGGGGATCAGCCCCAGCATTTT.

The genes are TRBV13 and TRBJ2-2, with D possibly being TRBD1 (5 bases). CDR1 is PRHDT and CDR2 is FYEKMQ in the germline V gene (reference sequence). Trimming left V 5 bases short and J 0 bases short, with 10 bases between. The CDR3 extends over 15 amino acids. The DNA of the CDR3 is TGTGCCAGCAGCCACCGACAGACGAACACCGGGGAGCTGTTTTTT. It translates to CASSHRQTNTGELFF.

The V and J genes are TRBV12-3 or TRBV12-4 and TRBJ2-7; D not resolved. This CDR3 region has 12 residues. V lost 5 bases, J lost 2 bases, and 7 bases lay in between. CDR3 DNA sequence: TGTGCCAGCAGTCGAACCACCTACGAGCAGTACTTC. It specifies CASSRTTYEQYF.

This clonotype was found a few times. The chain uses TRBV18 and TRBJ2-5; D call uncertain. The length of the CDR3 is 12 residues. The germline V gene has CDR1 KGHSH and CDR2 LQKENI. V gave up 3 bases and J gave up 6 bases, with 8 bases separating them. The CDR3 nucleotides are TGTGCCAGCTCACCTAGTCCCAAGACCCAGTACTTC. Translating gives CASSPSPKTQYF.

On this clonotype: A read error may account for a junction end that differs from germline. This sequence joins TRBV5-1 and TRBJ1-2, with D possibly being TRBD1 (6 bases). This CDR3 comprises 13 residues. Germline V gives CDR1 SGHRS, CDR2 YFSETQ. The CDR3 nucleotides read TGCGCCGGCAGCTTCGACAGGAGCTATGGCTACACCTTC. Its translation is CAGSFDRSYGYTF.

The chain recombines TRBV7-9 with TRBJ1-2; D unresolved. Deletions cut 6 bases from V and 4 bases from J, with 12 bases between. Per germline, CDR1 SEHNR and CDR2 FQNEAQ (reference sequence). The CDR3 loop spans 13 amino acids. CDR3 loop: CASRGLTLYGYTF. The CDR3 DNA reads TGTGCCAGCAGGGGCTTGACCCTCTATGGCTACACCTTC.

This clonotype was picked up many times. The CDR3 bases are TGTGCCAGCAGTTTCGCTACAGGGACGGAGACCCAGTACTTC. Its protein is CASSFATGTETQYF. The J gene is TRBJ2-5, the V gene TRBV12-3 or TRBV12-4, with D perhaps TRBD1 (6 bases). CDR3 length: 14 amino acids. Deletions cut 3 bases from V and 5 bases from J, with 13 bases between.

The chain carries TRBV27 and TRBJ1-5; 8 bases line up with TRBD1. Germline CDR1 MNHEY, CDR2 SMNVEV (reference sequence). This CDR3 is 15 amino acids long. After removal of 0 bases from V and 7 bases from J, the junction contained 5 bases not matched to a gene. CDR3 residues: CASSLSWTGRQPQHF. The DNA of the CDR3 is TGTGCCAGCAGTTTATCTTGGACAGGGAGGCAGCCCCAGCATTTT.

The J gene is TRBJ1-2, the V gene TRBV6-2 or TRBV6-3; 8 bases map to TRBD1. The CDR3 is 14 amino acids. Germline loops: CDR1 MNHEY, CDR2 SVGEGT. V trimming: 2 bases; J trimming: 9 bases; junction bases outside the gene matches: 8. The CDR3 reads CASSYSGQGISYTF. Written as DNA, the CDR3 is TGTGCCAGCAGTTACAGCGGACAGGGTATAAGCTACACCTTC.

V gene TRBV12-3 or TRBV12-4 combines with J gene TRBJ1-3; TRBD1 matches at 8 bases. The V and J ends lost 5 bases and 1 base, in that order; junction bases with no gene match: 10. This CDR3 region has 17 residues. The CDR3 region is CASSNDRGSVSGNTIYF. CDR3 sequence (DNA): TGTGCCAGCAGTAACGACAGGGGATCTGTTTCTGGAAACACCATATATTTT.

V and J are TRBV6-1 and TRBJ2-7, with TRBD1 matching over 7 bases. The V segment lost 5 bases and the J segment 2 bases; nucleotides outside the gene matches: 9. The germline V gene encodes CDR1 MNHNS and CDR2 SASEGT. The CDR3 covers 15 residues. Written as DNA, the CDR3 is TGTGCCAGCAGTAGGGACAGAATCTTAGCCTACGAGCAGTACTTC. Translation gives CASSRDRILAYEQYF.

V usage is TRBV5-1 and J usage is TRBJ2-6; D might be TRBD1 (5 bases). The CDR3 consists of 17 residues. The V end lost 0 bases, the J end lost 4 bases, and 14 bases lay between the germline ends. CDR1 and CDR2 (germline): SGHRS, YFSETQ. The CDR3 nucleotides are TGCGCCAGCAGCTTGGAGACAGTGCTTTCGGGGGCCAACGTCCTGACTTTC. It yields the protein CASSLETVLSGANVLTF.

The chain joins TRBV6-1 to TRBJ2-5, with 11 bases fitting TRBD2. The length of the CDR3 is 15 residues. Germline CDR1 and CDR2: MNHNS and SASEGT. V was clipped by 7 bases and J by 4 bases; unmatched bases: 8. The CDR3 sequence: CASTTSGSIVETQYF. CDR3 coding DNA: TGTGCCAGCACCACTAGCGGGAGCATAGTAGAGACCCAGTACTTC.

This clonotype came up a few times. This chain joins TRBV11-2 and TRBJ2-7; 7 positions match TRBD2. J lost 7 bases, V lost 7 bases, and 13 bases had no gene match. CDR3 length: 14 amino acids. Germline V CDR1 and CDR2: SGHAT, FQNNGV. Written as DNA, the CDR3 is TGTGCCAGCAACCCTCCGGGCGGGAGAAGGGAGCAGTACTTC. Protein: CASNPPGGRREQYF.

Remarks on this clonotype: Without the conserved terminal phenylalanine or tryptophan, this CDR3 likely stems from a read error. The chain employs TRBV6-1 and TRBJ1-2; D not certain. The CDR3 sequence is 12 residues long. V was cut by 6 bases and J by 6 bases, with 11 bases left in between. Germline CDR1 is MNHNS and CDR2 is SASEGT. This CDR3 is CASSLRMDGYTL. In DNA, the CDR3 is TGTGCCAGCAGCCTCCGAATGGATGGCTACACCCTC.

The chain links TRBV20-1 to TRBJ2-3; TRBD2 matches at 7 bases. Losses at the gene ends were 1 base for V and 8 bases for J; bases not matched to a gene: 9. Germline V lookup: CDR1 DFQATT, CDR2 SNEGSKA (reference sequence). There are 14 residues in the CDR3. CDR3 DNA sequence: TGCAGTGCTAGAGTTGGGGGAGGGGAGGCTACGCAGTATTTT. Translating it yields CSARVGGGEATQYF.